This passage covers 10 T cell receptor beta chains from one sample sequenced in a study of regulatory T cells in long-lasting Graves disease. The time point was: persistent/refractory GD, antithyroid drugs over 5 years with positive TRAb. Following extraction of RNA from PBMCs, that RNA was used to make the TCR library. Libraries of TCR beta came from iRepertoire HTBI primers plus Arm-PCR of CDR3 regions. Each CDR3 protein gets one entry after TCRdb re-called the multiplex PCR reads with MiXCR. The repertoire holds approximately 690,000 distinct CDR3 sequences, around 30% seen once, with about two fifths in the top ten. The sample here was peripheral blood mononuclear cells (PBMCs), taken when the disease was refractory, from a patient treated with antithyroid drugs. These receptors were collected from a female donor with Graves disease.

This rearrangement joins TRBV9 to TRBJ1-2; TRBD1 matches 7 bases. Germline V gives CDR1 SGDLS, CDR2 YYNGEE. The CDR3 sequence is 15 residues long. The junction had 7 bases not matched to a gene; V was cut back by 0 bases and J by 5 bases. CDR3 in DNA: TGTGCCAGCAGCGTAGACGAGGGGGCGCATTATGGCTACACCTTC. Its translation is CASSVDEGAHYGYTF.

The V and J genes are TRBV5-1 and TRBJ1-1; D not certain. There are 13 residues in the CDR3. The V gene lost 2 bases and the J gene lost 4 bases, with 9 bases spanning the gap. Germline V gene data show CDR1 as SGHRS and CDR2 as YFSETQ. The chain's CDR3 is CASSLVRTTEAFF. The CDR3 coding sequence is TGCGCCAGCAGCTTAGTCAGGACCACTGAAGCTTTCTTT.

V is TRBV6-1 and J is TRBJ2-2; 7 bases agree with TRBD2. Germline V gene lookup returns CDR1 MNHNS and CDR2 SASEGT. CDR3 size: 16 residues. The V segment lost 7 bases and the J segment 2 bases; nucleotides outside the gene matches: 10. CDR3: CASTPRSSGNTGELFF. CDR3 DNA: TGTGCCAGCACGCCCCGGTCTAGCGGAAACACCGGGGAGCTGTTTTTT.

This clonotype appeared a few times. This sequence joins TRBV7-3 and TRBJ2-2; D not certain. This CDR3 is 14 amino acids long. The V gene's germline CDR1 is SGHTA and CDR2 FQGTGA. Trimming shortened V by 0 bases and J by 8 bases, and 10 bases separated the two germline ends. The chain's CDR3 is CASSLTQGSGELFF. Here the CDR3 DNA reads TGTGCCAGCAGCTTAACTCAAGGTTCTGGGGAGCTGTTTTTT.

The rearrangement links TRBV3-1 to TRBJ2-7, with D hard to call. Germline V lookup: CDR1 LGHDT, CDR2 YNNKEL (reference sequence). Trimming took off 3 bases at V and 0 bases at J, with 6 bases between the two ends. This CDR3 is 13 amino acids long. The chain's CDR3 is CASSHLSSYEQYF. The CDR3 coding sequence is TGTGCCAGCAGCCATTTATCCTCCTACGAGCAGTACTTC.

The rearrangement uses TRBV20-1 and TRBJ2-7; 13 bases are shared with TRBD2. The CDR3 is 16 amino acids. V shed 5 bases, J shed 2 bases, and the junction held 9 bases outside the gene matches. Germline V lookup: CDR1 DFQATT, CDR2 SNEGSKA (reference sequence). DNA for the CDR3: TGCAGTGCTGCATCCGGGACTAGCGGGGCTGCCTACGAGCAGTACTTC. Its translation is CSAASGTSGAAYEQYF.

This clonotype was seen a handful of times. This chain joins TRBV12-3 or TRBV12-4 and TRBJ1-5; D is ambiguous. The CDR3 consists of 13 residues. V was shortened by 2 bases and J by 5 bases, with 7 bases between the two germline ends. DNA of the CDR3: TGTGCCAGCAGTTTAACGTTAGATCAGCCCCAGCATTTT. Translating it yields CASSLTLDQPQHF.

The V and J genes are TRBV6-5 and TRBJ1-6, with 9 bases that match TRBD1. The CDR3 has 17 residues. The ends lost 0 bases at V and 7 bases at J; junction bases unmatched: 7. The germline V gene has CDR1 MNHEY and CDR2 SVGAGI. This CDR3 is CASSYSAWTGENSPLHF. CDR3 DNA sequence: TGTGCCAGCAGTTACTCCGCATGGACAGGGGAGAATTCACCCCTCCACTTT.

The J gene is TRBJ1-1, the V gene TRBV29-1; unclear D gene. V shed 7 bases and J shed 2 bases, with 5 bases lying between them. The germline V gene encodes CDR1 SQVTM and CDR2 ANQGSEA. This CDR3 is 10 amino acids long. CDR3: CSGTNTEAFF. The DNA for the CDR3 is TGCAGCGGAACAAACACTGAAGCTTTCTTT.

This clonotype appeared a few times. V and J are TRBV5-4 and TRBJ2-2; D possibly corresponds to TRBD1 (5 bases). V lost 0 bases and J 1 base, leaving 10 bases between the germline ends. CDR1 is SGHNT, CDR2 YYREEE, per germline (reference sequence). The CDR3 extends over 16 amino acids. CDR3 in DNA: TGTGCCAGCAGCTTGGAGACAGCAAGGAACACCGGGGAGCTGTTTTTT. Translated: CASSLETARNTGELFF.